Listed here are 30 T cell receptor beta chains from one sample, sequenced in a study of breast tumors, draining lymph nodes, adjacent tissues. MiXCR, run by TCRdb on the multiplex PCR reads, gives a single entry per CDR3 protein. The sample shows about 6,600 distinct CDR3 sequences, roughly 44% of them seen only once. Sequences were obtained from tumor-adjacent breast tissue. The source is a female donor with breast cancer. Some clones in this sample may be carry-over from other donors' samples.

This clonotype was detected ten times or more. The CDR3 here is CATRDSTGKYEQYF. The CDR3 nucleotides are TGTGCCACGAGGGATTCGACAGGGAAATACGAGCAGTACTTC. V and J are TRBV15 and TRBJ2-7; 7 bases align to TRBD1. The CDR3 totals 14 residues. V shed 9 bases and J 4 bases; nucleotides not matched to a gene: 12. Germline-derived CDR1 and CDR2 are LNHNV and YYDKDF (reference sequence).

This clonotype came up many times. The chain has TRBV6-1 and TRBJ2-7, with D perhaps matching TRBD1 (6 bases). The germline CDR1 and CDR2 sequences are MNHNS and SASEGT. V was pared by 6 bases and J by 4 bases, with 10 bases between. The length of the CDR3 is 12 residues. In nucleotides, the CDR3 is TGTGCCAGCAGGGACAGTTGGTACGAGCAGTACTTC. Translated: CASRDSWYEQYF.

Concerning this clonotype: At one end the junction does not follow the germline gene, possibly because of a read error. This sequence joins TRBV20-1 and TRBJ2-1, with TRBD2 identical over 9 bases. The CDR3 has 13 amino acids. CDR1 DFQATT and CDR2 SNEGSKA come from the germline V gene (reference sequence). CDR3 in DNA: TGCAGTGAGAGACTAGCGGATTACAATGATCAGTTCTTC. It is translated as CSERLADYNDQFF.

This clonotype is termed medium-sized. The chain carries TRBV20-1 and TRBJ2-7; 9 bases are a match to TRBD2. CDR3 length: 14 amino acids. The trim removed 6 bases at V and 5 bases at J, leaving 11 bases unmatched. Germline assignment: CDR1 DFQATT and CDR2 SNEGSKA (reference sequence). CDR3 DNA sequence: TGCAGTGCCCCCGGACTAGCGCGCAGGGACGAGCAGTACTTC. It yields the protein CSAPGLARRDEQYF.

This clonotype was seen repeatedly, ten times or more. This sequence joins TRBV4-3 and TRBJ2-3; 15 positions match TRBD2. The CDR3 contains 20 residues. Germline V gene data show CDR1 as LGHNA and CDR2 as YSLEER. Trimming at V came to 0 bases and at J to 0 bases, leaving 7 bases not matched to a gene. CDR3 DNA sequence: TGCGCCAGCAGCCAAGATCTTGGGACTAGCGGGAGGACTAGCACAGATACGCAGTATTTT. Encoded protein: CASSQDLGTSGRTSTDTQYF.

CDR3 sequence (DNA): TGTGCCACCAGCAGAGGGCCGGGAGGGCTCGGTGAGCAGTTCTTC. It specifies CATSRGPGGLGEQFF. The V gene is TRBV15, the J gene TRBJ2-1, with TRBD2 matching over 8 bases. The CDR3 runs 15 residues. CDR1 and CDR2 from the germline V gene are LNHNV and YYDKDF (reference sequence). Trimming at V came to 1 base and at J to 9 bases, leaving 8 bases not matched to a gene. Using reference TRBV15 and TRBJ2-1 for the parts outside the CDR3, the full variable domain is DAMVIQNPRYQVTQFGKPVTLSCSQTLNHNVMYWYQQKSSQAPKLLFHYYDKDFNNEADTPDNFQSRRPNTSFCFLDIRSPGLGDTAMYLCATSRGPGGLGEQFFGPGTRLTVL.

The rearrangement joins TRBV7-2 to TRBJ2-7, with D perhaps TRBD2 (6 bases). The CDR3 has 14 amino acids. Trimming took 7 bases from V and 0 from J, leaving 13 bases between them. Per germline, CDR1 SGHTA and CDR2 FQGNSA. The CDR3 reads CASTPGTYSYEQYF. CDR3 bases: TGTGCCAGCACCCCCGGGACTTACTCCTACGAGCAGTACTTC.

The table lists this clonotype with many counts. The V gene is TRBV20-1, the J gene TRBJ2-2; TRBD1 is a possible D gene (5 bases). The CDR3 has 15 amino acids. V was trimmed by 0 bases and J by 3 bases, leaving 11 bases between them. CDR1 DFQATT and CDR2 SNEGSKA come from the germline V gene (reference sequence). In nucleotides, the CDR3 is TGCAGTGCTAGAGATTGGCAGGGCGACACCGGGGAGCTGTTTTTT. Protein sequence: CSARDWQGDTGELFF.

This clonotype occurred a few times. The chain employs TRBV5-1 and TRBJ2-2; D unresolved. Germline values: CDR1 SGHRS, CDR2 YFSETQ. The CDR3 contains 16 residues. V dropped 4 bases and J dropped 2 bases, with 15 bases sitting between them. Written as DNA, the CDR3 is TGCGCCAGCAGCCCCGGAAAGACACCTAACACCGGGGAGCTGTTTTTT. Its protein product is CASSPGKTPNTGELFF.

The chain couples TRBV7-8 to TRBJ2-3; possible D gene TRBD1, 6 bases. This CDR3 comprises 17 residues. In germline, CDR1 is SGHVS, CDR2 FQNEAQ. V dropped 2 bases and J dropped 0 bases, with 15 bases sitting between them. The CDR3, as DNA: TGTGCCAGCAGCTTAATGGGGTTGGGGGCGAGCACAGATACGCAGTATTTT. It yields the protein CASSLMGLGASTDTQYF.

The chain has TRBV15 and TRBJ2-1; D not certain. CDR3 length: 11 amino acids. Germline V gives CDR1 LNHNV, CDR2 YYDKDF (reference sequence). Trimming stripped 8 bases from V and 6 bases from J, with 8 bases between. DNA for the CDR3: TGTGCCACCGGCTCTAGCAATGAGCAGTTCTTC. Protein: CATGSSNEQFF.

This clonotype showed up just a few times. The rearrangement uses TRBV5-1 and TRBJ1-1; TRBD1 is a possible D gene (6 bases). Trimming took off 1 base at V and 5 bases at J, with 15 bases between the two ends. Germline V gene lookup returns CDR1 SGHRS and CDR2 YFSETQ. CDR3 length: 15 amino acids. The DNA of the CDR3 is TGCGCCAGCAGCTTGACCAGGGGAAGGATAACTGAAGCTTTCTTT. Encoded protein: CASSLTRGRITEAFF.

This chain joins TRBV6-4 and TRBJ2-3; the D gene could be TRBD1 or TRBD2 (6 bases each). The CDR3 extends over 16 amino acids. Trimming cost V 0 bases and J 3 bases, with 13 bases left between them. Germline V gene sequence: CDR1 MRHNA, CDR2 SNTAGT. The DNA for the CDR3 is TGTGCCAGCAGTGACTCGTGGGGGGCTGGGACAGATACGCAGTATTTT. Protein product: CASSDSWGAGTDTQYF.

This clonotype was counted many times. Sequence at one end of the junction differs from germline and may be a read error. The chain uses TRBV7-7 and TRBJ2-5; possible D gene TRBD1, 5 bases. The CDR3 runs to 14 residues. Germline V lookup: CDR1 SSHAT, CDR2 FNYEAQ (reference sequence). CDR3 DNA sequence: TGTGCTAGCAGCCCCTCCGACAGCCAAGAGACCCAGTACTTC. This sequence encodes CASSPSDSQETQYF.

This clonotype is medium-sized in the sample. The chain has TRBV6-1 and TRBJ1-2; no definite D call. Trimming removed 7 bases from V and 2 bases from J, with 14 bases in between. The length of the CDR3 is 14 residues. CDR1 and CDR2 from the germline V gene are MNHNS and SASEGT. The CDR3 sequence: CASKVIGRNYGYTF. The CDR3 bases are TGTGCCAGCAAGGTGATCGGCAGGAACTATGGCTACACCTTC.

This clonotype was detected many times. J is TRBJ2-7 and V is TRBV3-1; D gene unclear. V lost 1 base and J 4 bases, leaving 5 bases between the germline ends. Germline V lookup: CDR1 LGHDT, CDR2 YNNKEL (reference sequence). The CDR3 spans 12 residues. CDR3 nucleotides: TGTGCCAGCAGCCAAGTGGGGTACGAGCAGTACTTC. It codes for CASSQVGYEQYF.

In its sample, this clonotype was seen a few times. A much larger clone lies one base from this, so it may be a read error. The chain employs TRBV25-1 and TRBJ2-2; 7 bases line up with TRBD2. Germline CDR1 MGHDK, CDR2 SYGVNS. This CDR3 has 16 residues. The CDR3 here is CASSELGRGNTGELLF. The CDR3 DNA is TGTGCCAGCAGTGAATTGGGGAGGGGTAACACCGGGGAGCTGCTTTTT.

This clonotype has ten or more counts. The gene calls are TRBV3-1 and TRBJ2-2, with D uncertain. Germline V lookup: CDR1 LGHDT, CDR2 YNNKEL (reference sequence). This CDR3 is 12 amino acids long. V was cut by 3 bases and J by 9 bases, with 8 bases left in between. The CDR3 protein is CASSQGQWELFF. CDR3 DNA: TGTGCCAGCAGCCAGGGTCAATGGGAGCTGTTTTTT.

This clonotype appeared many times. The CDR3 sequence: CASSPSAGRSKNIQYF. In nucleotides, the CDR3 is TGTGCCAGCAGCCCCTCAGCAGGGAGGTCCAAAAACATTCAGTACTTC. V is TRBV7-8 and J is TRBJ2-4, with D maybe TRBD2 (6 bases). Trimming took off 5 bases at V and 2 bases at J, with 16 bases between the two ends. The germline gives CDR1 SGHVS, CDR2 FQNEAQ. The CDR3 spans 16 residues.

Within the sample, this clonotype is medium-sized. The genes are TRBV4-3 and TRBJ2-7; 9 bases agree with TRBD2. Per the germline V gene, CDR1 is LGHNA and CDR2 is YSLEER. V lost 1 base and J lost 4; bases outside the gene matches: 8. The CDR3 loop spans 16 amino acids. The CDR3 protein is CASSQVISGRRYEQYF. CDR3 DNA sequence: TGCGCCAGCAGCCAAGTCATTAGCGGGAGACGGTACGAGCAGTACTTC.

In its sample, this clonotype was seen a few times. The chain is built from TRBV6-6 and TRBJ2-1; D not certain. The V gene lost 7 bases and the J gene lost 0 bases, with 7 bases spanning the gap. The length of the CDR3 is 13 residues. Germline V CDR1 and CDR2: MNHNY, SVGAGI (reference sequence). In nucleotides, the CDR3 is TGTGCCAGCACTTCAGGCTCCTACAATGAGCAGTTCTTC. This sequence encodes CASTSGSYNEQFF.

This clonotype was picked up many times. This may arise from a read error, as a much more abundant clone is one base away. This chain links TRBV7-3 with TRBJ2-5; a possible D gene is TRBD1 (5 bases). From germline, CDR1 is SGHTA and CDR2 FQGTGA. V was clipped by 0 bases and J by 2 bases, with 10 bases between them. The CDR3 loop spans 15 amino acids. The DNA of the CDR3 is TGTGCCAGCAGCTTAACAGTAGGGGCTCAAGAGACCCAGTACTTC. This sequence encodes CASSLTVGAQETQYF.

This clonotype was seen many times. This chain uses TRBV18 with TRBJ1-2, with a weak D call TRBD1 (6 bases). The CDR3 consists of 12 residues. Germline V gene lookup returns CDR1 KGHSH and CDR2 LQKENI. The V gene lost 5 bases and the J gene lost 8 bases, with 12 bases spanning the gap. The CDR3 DNA sequence: TGTGCCAGCTCATCGGCAGGGGCCGGCTACACCTTC. It is translated as CASSSAGAGYTF.

This clonotype is categorized as medium-sized. J is TRBJ2-5 and V is TRBV10-3; 10 nucleotides agree with TRBD2. CDR3 size: 15 residues. V gave up 0 bases and J gave up 9 bases; unmatched junction bases: 7. From germline, CDR1 is ENHRY and CDR2 SYGVKD. The CDR3 nucleotides read TGTGCCATCAGTGAGTCGACGGCTAGCGGGAGCCCCCAGTACTTC. It codes for CAISESTASGSPQYF.

In this sample, this clonotype turned up once. The chain links TRBV20-1 to TRBJ2-2; no firm D call. This CDR3 contains 13 residues. The V gene's germline CDR1 is DFQATT and CDR2 SNEGSKA (reference sequence). V was shortened by 6 bases and J by 8 bases, with 16 bases between the two germline ends. CDR3 nucleotide sequence: TGCAGTGCCACCGACCAGTCCAGAGGGGAGCTGTTTTTT. This sequence encodes CSATDQSRGELFF.

This clonotype is classed as medium-sized. An end of the junction does not agree with germline; a read error may underlie this. The V gene is TRBV5-1, the J gene TRBJ2-1; 8 nucleotides line up with TRBD2. The CDR3 length is 15 residues. Germline lookup yields CDR1 SGHRS and CDR2 YFSETQ. Here the CDR3 reads CVSTPAGESYNEQFF. In DNA form, the CDR3 reads TGCGTCAGCACCCCAGCGGGAGAGTCCTACAATGAGCAGTTCTTC.

The V and J genes are TRBV19 and TRBJ2-3; 9 bases map to TRBD2. The CDR3 runs 12 residues. Trimming took 10 bases from V and 7 from J; bases not matched to a gene: 6. In germline, CDR1 is LNHDA, CDR2 SQIVND (reference sequence). In nucleotides, the CDR3 is TGTGCCAATAATAGCGGGAGAAATACGCAGTATTTT. This translates into CANNSGRNTQYF.

J is TRBJ2-7 and V is TRBV5-1; D remains ambiguous. There are 13 residues in the CDR3. Trimming stripped 5 bases from V and 4 bases from J, with 13 bases between. Germline CDR1 reads SGHRS; CDR2 reads YFSETQ. The CDR3 DNA reads TGCGCCAGCAGACCGCCTACTCATTACGAGCAGTACTTC. This encodes CASRPPTHYEQYF.

This clonotype was recorded many times. The chain links TRBV24-1 to TRBJ2-4; D is unresolved. This CDR3 comprises 11 residues. Between the trimmed V and J ends, which lost 6 bases and 7 bases, there was a span of 6 bases. CDR1 and CDR2 (germline): KGHDR, SFDVKD. The CDR3 is CATSHGNIQYF. In DNA, the CDR3 is TGTGCCACCAGTCATGGGAACATTCAGTACTTC.

The rearrangement joins TRBV7-3 to TRBJ2-5, with D possibly matching TRBD2 (6 bases). The CDR3 runs to 13 residues. V lost 2 bases and J 5 bases, leaving 9 bases between the germline ends. Germline V gene data show CDR1 as SGHTA and CDR2 as FQGTGA. Written as DNA, the CDR3 is TGTGCCAGCAGCTTATCGGGACTGGAGACCCAGTACTTC. Protein: CASSLSGLETQYF.